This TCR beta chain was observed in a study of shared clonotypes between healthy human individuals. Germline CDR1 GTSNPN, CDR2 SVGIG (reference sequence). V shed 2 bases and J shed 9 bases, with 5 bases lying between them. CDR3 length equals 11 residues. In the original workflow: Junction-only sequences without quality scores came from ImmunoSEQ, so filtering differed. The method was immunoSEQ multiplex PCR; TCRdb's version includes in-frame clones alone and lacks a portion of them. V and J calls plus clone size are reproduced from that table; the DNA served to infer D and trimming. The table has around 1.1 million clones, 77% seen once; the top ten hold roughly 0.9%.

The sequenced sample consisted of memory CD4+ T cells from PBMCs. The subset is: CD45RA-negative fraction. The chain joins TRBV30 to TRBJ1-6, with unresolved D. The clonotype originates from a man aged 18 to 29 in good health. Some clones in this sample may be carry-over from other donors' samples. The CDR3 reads CAWSKGSPLHF. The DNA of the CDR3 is TGTGCCTGGAGTAAGGGTTCACCCCTCCACTTT.